The present T cell receptor (beta chain) was sequenced within a study of T cells in tuberculosis (dated by TCRdb to 2017 to 2018). Concerning the study at large: The study combined CD1B tetramers and high-throughput TCR immunosequencing to characterize T cells specific for the mycobacterial lipid antigen glucose monomycolate (GMM).

Overall results and qualifications from the work: T cells binding the CD1B-GMM tetramer with low affinity may have been missed by the stringent sort gate.

TCR-alpha and TCR-beta chains were sequenced unpaired, so chain pairing information was not available. The immunoSEQ multiplex PCR assay was used to generate TCR libraries, with TCR-beta and/or TCR-alpha/delta assays applied to each sample. The amplified TCR libraries were sequenced using the Illumina high-throughput platform. The authors' analysis ran thus. Clustering and dimensionality reduction relied on pairwise TCRdist distances among GMM-specific receptors from T cells that were either sorted ex vivo or expanded in vitro. Sequence motifs, defined by gene usage and CDR3 content, were tested for enrichment in tetramer-positive compared with tetramer-negative populations. TCRdb limited this immuneACCESS table to in-frame rearrangements with V and J called. A share of clones is missing; checked studies link under half to unresolved V genes, and the rest is unexplained. V and J calls and clone size are given by that table; D and trimming were obtained from the DNA. This sample comprises roughly 59,000 clones, 80% to 85% of them detected only once. Clones ranked in the top ten supply 10% to 15% of the sample.

The CDR3 measures 15 amino acids from cysteine to phenylalanine. Only CDR3 DNA is held: 45 bases, read in frame from base 1. Looking up the germline V gene yields CDR1 MNHEY and CDR2 SVGAGI. Cut back by 6 bases and 6 bases, the V and J ends lie 19 bases apart. PBMC were thawed, rested overnight, stained with GMM-loaded CD1B tetramer, a Live/Dead dye and anti-CD3, and then sorted on a FACS Aria II. CD1B tetramers were loaded with C32 glucose monomycolate purified from Rhodococcus equi. Before cryopreservation, the PBMC used for tetramer sorting had been depleted of CD14-expressing monocytes for a separate study. From each donor, roughly 93,000 tetramer-negative cells were sorted and analyzed together with the tetramer-positive cells. Antigen-specific T cells were sorted from several healthy South African adults using GMM-loaded CD1B tetramers. For this clone: Per-base qualities were not stored, and no clone one base away is much larger.

The chain is encoded by TRBV6-5 joined to TRBJ2-3, with TRBD2 tentatively as D gene (5 bases match). This sequence was found in an adult woman with latent tuberculosis. The sample consisted of CD1b-GMM tetramer-negative cells sorted from PBMCs. Reading the label with the study, this specimen's cell subset or site is: T cells not binding CD1B-GMM tetramer, sorted from same donor. The bases read TGTGCCAGCAGCGCCTCGGGGTCCCCTGGGGATACGCAGTATTTT. It encodes CASSASGSPGDTQYF.